This is a list of T cell receptor beta chains from one sample in a study of blood T cell repertoires in COVID-19. TCRdb keeps only in-frame clones here, not all; method: immunoSEQ multiplex PCR. The sample consists of roughly 150,000 clones, roughly 93% of them appearing once. The sequenced material came from peripheral blood. These receptors were collected from a man aged 18 to 29 with COVID-19, enrolled during active disease. Both conserved end residues are part of each CDR3. D genes are given only for firm matches. Clone size is shown for a subset of rows, as once, few, many or a class of expanded clone.

>12|TRBJ2-1|TRBV2|NA|TRBD2
CASSDSGGMKFF
TGTGCCAGCAGTGATTCGGGGGGGATGAAATTCTTC
>15|TRBJ1-1|TRBV18|once|TRBD1
CASSQRDRGLTEAFF
TGTGCCAGCTCACAACGGGACAGGGGGCTCACTGAAGCTTTCTTT
>16|TRBJ1-6|TRBV4-1|NA|NA
CASSQEGPPVNSPLHF
TGCGCCAGCAGCCAGGAGGGACCGCCCGTTAATTCACCCCTCCACTTT
>15|TRBJ1-2|TRBV6-5|NA|TRBD1
CASSYGGQIGYGYTF
TGTGCCAGCAGTTACGGGGGACAGATTGGGTATGGCTACACCTTC
>14|TRBJ1-2|TRBV27|NA|TRBD1
CASSLGTGYGGYTF
TGTGCCAGCAGTTTAGGGACAGGGTATGGTGGCTACACCTTC
>12|TRBJ2-7|TRBV12-3/TRBV12-4|NA|NA
CAIGEGGYEQYF
TGTGCCATCGGGGAGGGGGGGTACGAGCAGTACTTC
>15|TRBJ2-5|TRBV29-1|NA|TRBD2
CSVGGSGRGGETQYF
TGCAGCGTTGGCGGTAGCGGGAGAGGAGGGGAGACCCAGTACTTC
>15|TRBJ1-5|TRBV27|few|TRBD1
CASSPGQGAGQPQHF
TGTGCCAGCAGCCCTGGACAGGGGGCGGGTCAGCCCCAGCATTTT
>15|TRBJ1-1|TRBV28|few|TRBD1
CASSLFGQGATEAFF
TGTGCCAGCAGTTTATTTGGACAGGGGGCCACTGAAGCTTTCTTT
>15|TRBJ2-1|TRBV6-2/TRBV6-3|NA|TRBD1
CASSYGKVTGNEQFF
TGTGCCAGCAGTTACGGGAAAGTGACAGGGAATGAGCAGTTCTTC
>14|TRBJ1-1|TRBV5-6|NA|TRBD1
CASSGQGWNTEAFF
TGTGCCAGCAGTGGACAGGGATGGAACACTGAAGCTTTCTTT
>15|TRBJ2-7|TRBV7-2|NA|TRBD2
CASSSRAGSSYEQYF
TGTGCCAGCAGCAGTCGAGCGGGGAGCTCCTACGAGCAGTACTTC
>18|TRBJ2-3|TRBV7-9|NA|TRBD2
CASSSGTSGRGWTDTQYF
TGTGCCAGCAGTTCCGGGACTAGCGGGAGAGGTTGGACAGATACGCAGTATTTT
>15|TRBJ1-1|TRBV9|NA|TRBD1
CASSARTGANTEAFF
TGTGCCAGCAGCGCCCGGACAGGGGCGAACACTGAAGCTTTCTTT